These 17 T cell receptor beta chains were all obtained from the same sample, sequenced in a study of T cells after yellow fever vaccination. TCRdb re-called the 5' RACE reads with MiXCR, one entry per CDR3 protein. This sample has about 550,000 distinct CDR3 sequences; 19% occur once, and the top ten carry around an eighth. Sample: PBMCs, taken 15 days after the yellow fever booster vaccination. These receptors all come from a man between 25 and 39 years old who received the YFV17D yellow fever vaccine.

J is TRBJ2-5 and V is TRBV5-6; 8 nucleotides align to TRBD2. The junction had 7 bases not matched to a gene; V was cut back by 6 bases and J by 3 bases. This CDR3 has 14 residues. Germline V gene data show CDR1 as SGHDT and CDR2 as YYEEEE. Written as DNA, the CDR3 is TGTGCCAGCATGTTTGGCGGGAGGAAAGAGACCCAGTACTTC. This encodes CASMFGGRKETQYF.

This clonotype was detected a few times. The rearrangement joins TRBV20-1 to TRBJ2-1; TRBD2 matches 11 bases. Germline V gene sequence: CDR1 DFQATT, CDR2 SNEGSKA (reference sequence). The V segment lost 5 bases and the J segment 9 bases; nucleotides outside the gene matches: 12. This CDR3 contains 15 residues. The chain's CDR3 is CSAGRTSGRRGEQFF. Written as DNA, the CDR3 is TGCAGTGCTGGCCGAACTAGCGGGAGAAGAGGTGAGCAGTTCTTC.

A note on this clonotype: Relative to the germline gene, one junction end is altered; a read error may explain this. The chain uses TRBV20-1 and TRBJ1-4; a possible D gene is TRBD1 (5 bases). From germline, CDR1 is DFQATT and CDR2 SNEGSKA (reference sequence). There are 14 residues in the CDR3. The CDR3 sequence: CCASGRDGAEKLFF. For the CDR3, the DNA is TGCTGTGCTAGTGGACGGGACGGGGCTGAAAAACTGTTTTTT.

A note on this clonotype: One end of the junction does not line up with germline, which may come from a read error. The CDR3 loop reads CCARRGIGYNEQFF. DNA of the CDR3: TGCTGTGCTAGACGGGGGATTGGTTACAATGAGCAGTTCTTC. The V call is TRBV20-1, the J call TRBJ2-1; a possible D gene is TRBD2 (6 bases). Germline V gene data show CDR1 as DFQATT and CDR2 as SNEGSKA (reference sequence). The CDR3 loop spans 14 amino acids.

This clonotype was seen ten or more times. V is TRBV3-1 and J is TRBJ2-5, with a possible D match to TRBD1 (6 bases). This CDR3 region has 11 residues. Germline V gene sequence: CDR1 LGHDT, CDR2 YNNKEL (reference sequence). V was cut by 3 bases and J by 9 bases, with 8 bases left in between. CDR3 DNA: TGTGCCAGCAGCCACGCAGGGGCCCAGTACTTC. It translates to CASSHAGAQYF.

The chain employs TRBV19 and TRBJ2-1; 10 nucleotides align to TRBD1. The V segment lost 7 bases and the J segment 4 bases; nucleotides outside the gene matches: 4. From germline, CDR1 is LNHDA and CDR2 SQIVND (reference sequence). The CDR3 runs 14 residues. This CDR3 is CASNDRGLYNEQFF. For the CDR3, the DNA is TGTGCCAGTAATGACAGGGGGCTATACAATGAGCAGTTCTTC.

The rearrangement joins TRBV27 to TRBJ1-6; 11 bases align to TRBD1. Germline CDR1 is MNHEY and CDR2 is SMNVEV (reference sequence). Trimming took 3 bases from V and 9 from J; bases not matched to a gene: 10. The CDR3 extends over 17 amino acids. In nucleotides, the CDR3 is TGTGCCAGCAGTTTCCGACATGGACAGGGGGCGATTTCACCCCTCCACTTT. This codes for CASSFRHGQGAISPLHF.

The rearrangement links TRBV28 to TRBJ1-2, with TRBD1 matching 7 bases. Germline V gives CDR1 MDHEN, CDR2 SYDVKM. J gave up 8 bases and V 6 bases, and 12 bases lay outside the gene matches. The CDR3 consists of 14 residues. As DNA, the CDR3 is TGTGCCAGCAGAAGGGACAGATCGTTTGGGGGCTACACCTTC. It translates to CASRRDRSFGGYTF.

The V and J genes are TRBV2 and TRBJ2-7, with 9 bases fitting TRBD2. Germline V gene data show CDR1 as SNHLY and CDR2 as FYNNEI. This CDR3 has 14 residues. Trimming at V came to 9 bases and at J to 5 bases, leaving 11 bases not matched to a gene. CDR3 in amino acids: CASTGTSFFHEQYF. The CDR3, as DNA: TGTGCCAGTACCGGGACTAGCTTTTTCCACGAGCAGTACTTC.

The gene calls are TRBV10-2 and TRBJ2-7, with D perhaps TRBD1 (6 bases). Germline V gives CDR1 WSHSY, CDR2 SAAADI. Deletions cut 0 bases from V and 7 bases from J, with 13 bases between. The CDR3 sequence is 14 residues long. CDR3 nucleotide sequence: TGCGCCAGCAGTGAGTCGATGGGGGCAGGAGAGCAGTACTTC. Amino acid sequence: CASSESMGAGEQYF.

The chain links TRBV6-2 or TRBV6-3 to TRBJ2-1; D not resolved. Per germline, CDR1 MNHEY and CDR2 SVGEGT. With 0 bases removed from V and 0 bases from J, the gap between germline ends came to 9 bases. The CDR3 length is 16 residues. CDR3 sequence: CASSYSGPTSYNEQFF. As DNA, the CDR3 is TGTGCCAGCAGTTACTCGGGTCCTACCTCCTACAATGAGCAGTTCTTC.

The CDR3 loop is CAGGRASTYEQYF. The DNA for the CDR3 is TGCGCGGGCGGGCGGGCCTCAACCTACGAGCAGTACTTC. The rearrangement joins TRBV20-1 to TRBJ2-7; perhaps TRBD2 as D (5 bases). The germline CDR1 and CDR2 sequences are DFQATT and SNEGSKA (reference sequence). The CDR3 loop spans 13 amino acids.

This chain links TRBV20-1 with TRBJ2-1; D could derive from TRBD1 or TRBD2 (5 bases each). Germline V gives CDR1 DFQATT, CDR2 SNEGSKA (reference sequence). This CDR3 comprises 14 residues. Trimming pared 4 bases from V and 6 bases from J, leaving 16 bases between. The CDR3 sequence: CSATGTDNINEQFF. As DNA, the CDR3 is TGCAGTGCTACCGGGACCGATAATATCAATGAGCAGTTCTTC.

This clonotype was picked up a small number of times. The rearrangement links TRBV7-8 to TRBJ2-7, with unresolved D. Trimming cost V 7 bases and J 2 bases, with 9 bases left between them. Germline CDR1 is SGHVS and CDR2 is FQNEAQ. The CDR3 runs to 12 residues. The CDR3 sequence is CASTGSTYEQYF. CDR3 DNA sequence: TGTGCCAGCACCGGCTCAACCTACGAGCAGTACTTC.

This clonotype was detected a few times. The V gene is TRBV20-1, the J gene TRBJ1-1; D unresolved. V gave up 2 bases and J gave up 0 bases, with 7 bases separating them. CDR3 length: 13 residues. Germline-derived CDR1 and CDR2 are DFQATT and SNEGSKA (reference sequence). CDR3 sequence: CSARPQMNTEAFF. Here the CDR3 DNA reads TGCAGTGCTAGACCCCAGATGAACACTGAAGCTTTCTTT.

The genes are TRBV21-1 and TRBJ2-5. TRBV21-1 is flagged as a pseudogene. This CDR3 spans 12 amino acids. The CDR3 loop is CASGWVGETQYF. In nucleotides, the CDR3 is TGTGCCAGCGGGTGGGTGGGAGAGACCCAGTACTTC.

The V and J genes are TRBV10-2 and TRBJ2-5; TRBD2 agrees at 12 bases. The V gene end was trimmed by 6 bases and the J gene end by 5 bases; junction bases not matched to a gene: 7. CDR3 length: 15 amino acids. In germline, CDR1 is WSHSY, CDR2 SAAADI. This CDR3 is CASSPTSGSRETQYF. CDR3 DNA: TGCGCCAGCAGCCCGACTAGCGGGAGTCGGGAGACCCAGTACTTC.